The entry below gives a single TCR beta chain sequence along with its context. This sample is part of a study of shared clonotypes between healthy human individuals. Profiling relied on immunoSEQ multiplex PCR, and the TCRdb table lists in-frame clones only, not all of them. The sample consists of 100,000 to 120,000 clones, 68% of them appearing once. V lost 2 bases and J lost 1; bases outside the gene matches: 3. The CDR3 is 15 amino acids. Germline V gene data show CDR1 as MRHNA and CDR2 as SNTAGT. The gene calls are TRBV6-4 and TRBJ2-3; 7 bases are a match to TRBD2. The sequence derives from a young woman in good health. The sample was memory CD8+ T cells sorted from blood. The subset denotes: CD45RO+ cells pooled with CCR7-negative TemRA cells. CDR3 DNA sequence: TGTGCCAGCAGTGACACGGCGGGAGGCACAGATACGCAGTATTTT. Protein product: CASSDTAGGTDTQYF.